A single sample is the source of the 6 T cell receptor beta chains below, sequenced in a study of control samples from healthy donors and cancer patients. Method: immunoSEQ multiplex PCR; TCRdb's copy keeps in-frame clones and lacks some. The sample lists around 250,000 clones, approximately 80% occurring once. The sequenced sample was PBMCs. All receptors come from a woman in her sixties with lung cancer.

In DNA form, the CDR3 reads TGCGCCAGCAGCTTTCAGGGGAAGACAGATACGCAGTATTTT. It yields the protein CASSFQGKTDTQYF. The rearrangement joins TRBV5-1 to TRBJ2-3, with TRBD1 as a possible D gene (6 bases). From germline, CDR1 is SGHRS and CDR2 YFSETQ. This CDR3 region has 14 residues. The ends were cut back, 2 bases at V and 3 bases at J, with 10 bases in the middle.

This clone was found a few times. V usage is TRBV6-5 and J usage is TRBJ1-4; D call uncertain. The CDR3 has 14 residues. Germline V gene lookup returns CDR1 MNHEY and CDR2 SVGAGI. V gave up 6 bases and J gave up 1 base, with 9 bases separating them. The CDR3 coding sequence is TGTGCCAGCAGACGGACGGGAACTAATGAAAAACTGTTTTTT. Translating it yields CASRRTGTNEKLFF.

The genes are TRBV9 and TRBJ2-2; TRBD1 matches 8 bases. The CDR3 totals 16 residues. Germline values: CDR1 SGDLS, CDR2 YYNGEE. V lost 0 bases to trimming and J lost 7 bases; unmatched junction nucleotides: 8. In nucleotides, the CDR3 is TGTGCCAGCAGCGTAGCGAGACAGGGGTCAAACGGGGAGCTGTTTTTT. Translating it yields CASSVARQGSNGELFF.

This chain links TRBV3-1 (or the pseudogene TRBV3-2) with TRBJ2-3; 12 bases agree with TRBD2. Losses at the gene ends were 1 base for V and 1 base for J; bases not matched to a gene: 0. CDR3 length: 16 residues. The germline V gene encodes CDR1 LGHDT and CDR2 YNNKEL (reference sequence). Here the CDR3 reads CASSQASGRGTDTQYF. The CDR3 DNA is TGTGCCAGCAGCCAAGCTAGCGGGAGGGGCACAGATACGCAGTATTTT.

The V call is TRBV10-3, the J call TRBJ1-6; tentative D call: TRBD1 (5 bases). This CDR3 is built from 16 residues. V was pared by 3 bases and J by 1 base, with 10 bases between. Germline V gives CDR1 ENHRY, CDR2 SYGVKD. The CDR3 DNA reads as TGTGCCATCAGTGACGGGGGAGGATCCTATAATTCACCCCTCCACTTT. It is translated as CAISDGGGSYNSPLHF.

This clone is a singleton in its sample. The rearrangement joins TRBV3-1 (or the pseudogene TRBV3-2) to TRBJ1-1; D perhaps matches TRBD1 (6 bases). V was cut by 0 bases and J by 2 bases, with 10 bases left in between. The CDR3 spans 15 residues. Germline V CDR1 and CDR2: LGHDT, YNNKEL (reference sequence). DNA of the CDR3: TGTGCCAGCAGCCAAGAGGGGGCCCCCAACACTGAAGCTTTCTTT. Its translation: CASSQEGAPNTEAFF.